Following are 15 T cell receptor beta chains from one sample sequenced in a study of metastatic and nonmetastatic thyroid tumors (dated by TCRdb to 2020 to 2022). Before undergoing thyroid surgery, none of the patients had been given any kind of treatment. Libraries came from PCR. Sequencing was carried out with an Illumina HiSeq 4000. TCRdb itself trimmed the public reads at Q25 with fastp, ran MiXCR and retained productive beta chains. Across this sample there are 30,000 or so clones, with roughly 29% seen only once. Of the sample, 7.8% falls within the top ten clones. The specimen was blood. The origin of the receptors is a female donor with papillary thyroid cancer or a benign thyroid nodule (not recorded which). Some clones in this sample may be carry-over from other donors' samples.

This clone occurred a few times. This sequence joins TRBV20-1 and TRBJ2-6; 9 positions agree with TRBD1. Germline trimming cut 6 bases from V and 1 base from J; bases unmatched to any gene: 10. Germline CDR1 reads DFQATT; CDR2 reads SNEGSKA (reference sequence). This CDR3 has 17 amino acids. The CDR3 here is CSAPRDRVVSGANVLTF. In DNA form, the CDR3 reads TGCAGTGCCCCTAGGGACAGGGTGGTTTCTGGGGCCAACGTCCTGACTTTC.

This sequence joins TRBV3-1 and TRBJ2-3; D is ambiguous. Germline CDR1 LGHDT, CDR2 YNNKEL (reference sequence). The CDR3 has 14 residues. Trimming took off 0 bases at V and 8 bases at J, with 12 bases between the two ends. This CDR3 reads CASSQEHAEVTQYF. In DNA form, the CDR3 reads TGTGCCAGCAGCCAAGAACACGCGGAAGTTACGCAGTATTTT.

This clone was recorded a few times. The junction departs from germline at one end; a sequencing error may be responsible. The chain employs TRBV6-1 and TRBJ2-1; TRBD2 might be the D (6 bases). Germline values: CDR1 MNHNS, CDR2 SASEGT. The length of the CDR3 is 14 residues. Here the CDR3 DNA reads TGTGCCAGCAGACAGGAGGGCTCCTACAATGAGCAGTTCTTT. Translating gives CASRQEGSYNEQFF.

The V gene is TRBV20-1, the J gene TRBJ1-2; 8 nucleotides align to TRBD1. The germline CDR1 and CDR2 sequences are DFQATT and SNEGSKA (reference sequence). CDR3 length: 13 residues. Trimming at V came to 6 bases and at J to 6 bases, leaving 9 bases not matched to a gene. The CDR3 region has the DNA TGCAGTGCAATTGGACAGGGCTGGGATGGCTACACCTTC. Protein sequence: CSAIGQGWDGYTF.

The sample holds a few counts of this clone. V gene TRBV6-1 combines with J gene TRBJ2-6; 7 bases are a match to TRBD1. The germline CDR1 and CDR2 sequences are MNHNS and SASEGT. Trimming at V came to 9 bases and at J to 4 bases, leaving 12 bases not matched to a gene. The CDR3 extends over 16 amino acids. The CDR3 region is CASQTGSADGANVLTF. As DNA, the CDR3 is TGTGCCAGTCAGACAGGGTCTGCGGACGGGGCCAACGTCCTGACTTTC.

In its sample, this clone was seen a few times. Mismatch with germline at one junction end may stem from a read error. The V gene is TRBV6-4, the J gene TRBJ1-5; no firm D call. This CDR3 spans 15 amino acids. Germline V gene sequence: CDR1 MRHNA, CDR2 SNTAGT. CDR3 sequence (DNA): TGTGCCAGCAGGCGGGAGGGCAATAGCAATAAGCCACAGCATTTT. Protein: CASRREGNSNKPQHF.

This clone was detected a few times. J is TRBJ2-7 and V is TRBV2; 9 nucleotides agree with TRBD1. The CDR3 runs to 14 residues. Germline CDR1 is SNHLY and CDR2 is FYNNEI. The V segment lost 9 bases and the J segment 4 bases; nucleotides outside the gene matches: 10. This chain's CDR3 is CARNPGQGTYEQYF. The CDR3 coding sequence is TGTGCCAGAAACCCGGGACAGGGTACATACGAGCAGTACTTC.

The chain combines TRBV2 with TRBJ2-2, with 10 bases that match TRBD2. Germline values: CDR1 SNHLY, CDR2 FYNNEI. The CDR3 consists of 15 residues. V dropped 6 bases and J dropped 11; count of bases not matched to a gene: 12. In DNA, the CDR3 is TGTGCCAGCAGGGAGCGGGGGGGCGTTACCGTTGAGCTGTTTTTT. This sequence encodes CASRERGGVTVELFF.

This clone was found many times. This chain links TRBV29-1 with TRBJ2-7, with D unclear. V lost 0 bases and J 0 bases, leaving 12 bases between the germline ends. This CDR3 has 15 residues. Germline CDR1 is SQVTM and CDR2 is ANQGSEA. The CDR3 DNA follows: TGCAGCGTTGAAGATCCCCAGGCGACCTCCTACGAGCAGTACTTC. Translated: CSVEDPQATSYEQYF.

This clone was seen ten or more times. The chain is built from TRBV11-3 and TRBJ2-1, with 7 bases lining up with TRBD2. V lost 5 bases, J lost 10 bases, and 14 bases stayed unmatched. The germline V gene encodes CDR1 SGHNT and CDR2 YENEEA. The CDR3 contains 15 residues. This chain's CDR3 is CASSPRDYSTSEQFF. DNA of the CDR3: TGTGCCAGCAGCCCCCGGGACTACTCTACAAGCGAGCAGTTCTTC.

This clone was counted between two and nine times. This rearrangement joins TRBV18 to TRBJ2-7, with D possibly being TRBD2 (6 bases). The CDR3 has 16 residues. V was shortened by 6 bases and J by 6 bases, with 24 bases between the two germline ends. Per the germline V gene, CDR1 is KGHSH and CDR2 is LQKENI. The CDR3 sequence: CASSLGMRLEGGEQYF. The CDR3 nucleotides read TGTGCCAGCTCCCTTGGTATGCGACTAGAGGGAGGCGAGCAGTACTTC.

The V and J genes are TRBV5-1 and TRBJ2-1, with TRBD2 matching over 8 bases. The CDR3 runs 15 residues. The V segment lost 2 bases and the J segment 2 bases; nucleotides outside the gene matches: 3. CDR1 is SGHRS and CDR2 is YFSETQ in the germline V gene. This CDR3 reads CASSLSGGTYNEQFF. CDR3 DNA sequence: TGCGCCAGCAGCTTAAGCGGGGGTACCTACAATGAGCAGTTCTTC.

The table lists this clone with many counts. CDR3 sequence (DNA): TGTGCCAGCAGCCAAGAAGTTCGGGACAGAGGAAACACCATATATTTT. It encodes CASSQEVRDRGNTIYF. V gene TRBV4-2 combines with J gene TRBJ1-3; 7 bases match TRBD1. V lost 0 bases, J lost 4 bases, and 6 bases stayed unmatched. The CDR3 is 16 amino acids. Germline CDR1 LGHNA, CDR2 YNFKEQ.

The genes are TRBV18 and TRBJ2-1, with 16 bases aligning to TRBD2. CDR1 and CDR2 (germline): KGHSH, LQKENI. The CDR3 sequence is 16 residues long. The trim removed 4 bases at V and 6 bases at J, leaving 3 bases unmatched. In nucleotides, the CDR3 is TGTGCCAGCTCACGAGGGACTAGCGGGAGGGCCAATGAGCAGTTCTTC. Translating it yields CASSRGTSGRANEQFF.

This clone was found a few times. V usage is TRBV19 and J usage is TRBJ2-3, with TRBD2 as a possible D gene (7 bases). Germline-derived CDR1 and CDR2 are LNHDA and SQIVND (reference sequence). V lost 3 bases to trimming and J lost 5 bases, with 15 bases between them. CDR3 length: 15 amino acids. CDR3 bases: TGTGCCAGTAGTATTATAAAGGGGGAGGGAGATACGCAGTATTTT. Translation: CASSIIKGEGDTQYF.